The sequence of this T cell receptor beta chain was determined in a study of OX40 agonist ivuxolimab in advanced cancers. Background on the study: Antecedent anti-PD-1, anti-PD-L1 or anti-CTLA-4 therapy was permissible, with roughly 36% having received some. Three patients, one with hepatocellular carcinoma and two with cutaneous melanoma, achieved partial responses.

Germline V CDR1 and CDR2: MNHEY, SVGAGI. The germline V and J ends were trimmed by 6 bases and 6 bases, with 13 bases remaining between them. The length of the CDR3 is 13 residues. Method: immunoSEQ multiplex PCR; TCRdb's copy keeps in-frame clones and lacks some. The data hold approximately 45,000 clones, with approximately 86% observed a single time. The rearrangement joins TRBV6-5 to TRBJ2-3; D remains unclear. Source: CD4+ or CD8+ T cells sorted from blood, taken in a trial of the OX40 agonist ivuxolimab. The receptor's source is an adult with an advanced solid tumor such as melanoma, head and neck, liver or kidney cancer. CDR3 bases: TGTGCCAGCAGCCACAAAGAGTTGGATACGCAGTATTTT. This codes for CASSHKELDTQYF.